This T cell receptor (beta chain) was documented in a study of human T cells and chemical hapten exposure. Across the whole study: 2% DPC applied to an approximately 2 cm by approximately 2 cm arm area sensitized donors. Mostly female patients had alopecia areata, totalis or universalis.

The CDR3 length is 15 residues. Germline CDR1 is SGHTA and CDR2 is FQGTGA. The junction had 3 bases not matched to a gene; V was cut back by 5 bases and J by 0 bases. This clonotype has a handful of counts. Unique molecular identifiers were attached to individual cDNA molecules during library preparation. Via MiXCR, TCRdb re-called the RACE reads, giving one row per CDR3 protein. The data hold about 380,000 distinct CDR3 sequences, with 4.8% observed a single time. Described time point: patch test 1, 2 weeks after DPC sensitization. The treatment denotes: therapeutic diphenylcyclopropenone sensitization with weekly scalp DPC. Samples of blood were obtained prior to the application of each patch test.

The sequences come from whole blood, collected in connection with sensitization to the hapten diphenylcyclopropenone (DPC). This clonotype originated in a woman aged 45-65 years with alopecia areata. Some clones in this sample may be carry-over from other donors' samples. The J gene is TRBJ2-2, the V gene TRBV7-3; TRBD2 agrees at 7 bases. The CDR3 region has the DNA TGTGCCAGCAGCCCCGCGGGGGCGAACACCGGGGAGCTGTTTTTT. Its translation is CASSPAGANTGELFF. Using reference TRBV7-3 and TRBJ2-2 for the parts outside the CDR3, the full variable domain is GAGVSQTPSNKVTEKGKYVELRCDPISGHTALYWYRQSLGQGPEFLIYFQGTGAADDSGLPNDRFFAVRPEGSVSTLKIQRTERGDSAVYLCASSPAGANTGELFFGEGSRLTVL.